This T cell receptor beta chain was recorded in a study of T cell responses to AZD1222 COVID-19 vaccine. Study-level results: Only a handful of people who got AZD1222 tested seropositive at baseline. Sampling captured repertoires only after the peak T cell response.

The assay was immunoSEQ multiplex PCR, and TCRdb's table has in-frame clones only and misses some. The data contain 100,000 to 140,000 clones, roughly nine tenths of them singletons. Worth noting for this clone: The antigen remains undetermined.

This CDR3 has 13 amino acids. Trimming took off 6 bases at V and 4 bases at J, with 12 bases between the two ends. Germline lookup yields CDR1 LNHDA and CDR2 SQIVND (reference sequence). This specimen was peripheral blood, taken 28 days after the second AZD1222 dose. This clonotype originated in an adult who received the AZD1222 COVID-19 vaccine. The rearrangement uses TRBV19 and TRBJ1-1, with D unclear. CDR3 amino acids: CASSDQEGTEAFF. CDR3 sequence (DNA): TGTGCCAGTAGCGATCAGGAGGGCACTGAAGCTTTCTTT.